The rows below give T cell receptor beta chains drawn from one sample of a study of shared clonotypes between healthy human individuals. Data came from immunoSEQ multiplex PCR; TCRdb stores just in-frame clones and leaves some out. The top ten hold about 0.52% of the sample, which has some 1,100,000 clones, approximately 80% seen once. The source material was memory CD4+ T cells from PBMCs. The receptor source for this set is a man between 18 and 29 years old in good health. Some clones in this sample may be carry-over from other donors' samples. The CDR3 runs from the conserved cysteine through the conserved F or W. D genes are given only for firm matches. For some rows the clone size is stated as once, few or many, or as a class when expanded; others skip it.

d_call clone_size j_call cdr3_length v_call cdr3_nt cdr3_aa
- - TRBJ2-6 17 TRBV27 TGTGCCAGCAGTTTACACAGGCCCTCTCCTGGGGCCAACGTCCTGACTTTC CASSLHRPSPGANVLTF
- - TRBJ2-3 13 TRBV19 TGTGCCAGTACCCCTAGCGGCACAGATACGCAGTATTTT CASTPSGTDTQYF
- - TRBJ1-2 14 TRBV30 TGTGCCTGGAGTAATGAGGGGGAGAACTATGGCTACACCTTC CAWSNEGENYGYTF
- few TRBJ2-7 15 TRBV5-6 TGTGCCAGCAGCTTGGGGGGGTCCCCCCTTGGGGAGCAGTACTTC CASSLGGSPLGEQYF
- - TRBJ1-1 14 TRBV11-3 TGTGCCAGCAGCTCAACCGGGGGACACACTGAAGCTTTCTTT CASSSTGGHTEAFF
- - TRBJ1-2 12 TRBV28 TGTGCCAGCAGTTTGCATAACTATGGCTACACCTTC CASSLHNYGYTF
- few TRBJ2-3 16 TRBV7-3 TGTGCCAGCAGCTCCTCCGGGGCGGTGGGCACAGATACGCAGTATTTT CASSSSGAVGTDTQYF
- - TRBJ2-3 14 TRBV5-1 TGCGCCAGCAGCGCGGACGGAAGCACAGATACGCAGTATTTT CASSADGSTDTQYF
TRBD2 few TRBJ2-3 17 TRBV19 TGTGCCAGTAGCGGGTTCCGGGGAGGGAGCGGAACAGATACGCAGTATTTT CASSGFRGGSGTDTQYF
- - TRBJ1-1 13 TRBV30 TGTGCCTGGAATACGAGAGGGGACACTGAAGCTTTCTTT CAWNTRGDTEAFF
- - TRBJ1-2 11 TRBV28 TGTGCCGTGCGTGTAGATCAGGGCTACACCTTC CAVRVDQGYTF
TRBD2 - TRBJ2-1 14 TRBV7-2 TGTGCCAGCAGCTCCGGACTAGCGGGAGGCCTCATCCTCTTC CASSSGLAGGLILF
TRBD1 - TRBJ2-7 14 TRBV5-1 TGCGCCAGCAGCCCCCAGGGGGCCGCCTACGAGCAGTACTTC CASSPQGAAYEQYF
- - TRBJ2-7 12 TRBV2 TGTGCCAGCAGACGTCTCTCCTACGAGCAGTACTTC CASRRLSYEQYF
- - TRBJ1-5 15 TRBV11-2 TGTGCCAGCAGCCTGGGGGGGGTTGGCAATCAGCCCCAGCATTTT CASSLGGVGNQPQHF
- - TRBJ2-1 12 TRBV11-2 TGTGCCAGCAGCTTAAGTGCCGATGAGCAGTTCTTC CASSLSADEQFF
TRBD1 once TRBJ1-2 18 TRBV7-9 TGTGCCAGCAGCTCTCCGTGGGGACAGGGGCCCACAAACTATGGCTACACCTTC CASSSPWGQGPTNYGYTF
- - TRBJ1-5 12 TRBV7-2 TGTGCCAGCAGCCCCGCGGGTCAGCCCCAGCATTTT CASSPAGQPQHF
TRBD1 - TRBJ2-7 11 TRBV6-6 TGTGCCAGCAACAGGGGTTTTGAGCAGTACTTC CASNRGFEQYF
TRBD1 - TRBJ2-7 15 TRBV6-1 TGTGCCAGCAGTGACCCTGGGACAGGGGGCCTCGAGCAGTACTTC CASSDPGTGGLEQYF
TRBD2 once TRBJ2-3 18 TRBV9 TGTGCCAGCAGCGTTAGTACCCAGACTAGCGGGAGGCCAGATACGCAGTATTTT CASSVSTQTSGRPDTQYF
- once TRBJ1-6 14 TRBV6-5 TGTGCCAGCAGTTACCGAAGGGAGGATTCACCCCTCCACTTT CASSYRREDSPLHF
- - TRBJ1-1 13 TRBV7-3 TGTGCCAGCGCCCTCTCCAAGAACACTGAAGCTTTCTTT CASALSKNTEAFF
TRBD2 - TRBJ2-3 17 TRBV28 TGTGCCAGCAGTCCTTGGACTAGCGGGAGGGCCAGGGATACGCAGTATTTT CASSPWTSGRARDTQYF
- few TRBJ2-4 16 TRBV15 TGTGCCACCAGCAGAGAGGCGGGGGCAGCCAAAAACATTCAGTACTTC CATSREAGAAKNIQYF
- once TRBJ1-2 14 TRBV5-8 TGTGCCAGCAGCTTGGCCGGGAGGAGCTATGGCTACACCTTC CASSLAGRSYGYTF
TRBD1 - TRBJ1-4 12 TRBV29-1 TGCAGCGGTTGGCAGGGGGATGAAAAACTGTTTTTT CSGWQGDEKLFF
TRBD2 - TRBJ2-5 17 TRBV5-6 TGTGCCAGCAGCCCTGGACCAGCCCGGGGGGGACTGGAGACCCAGTACTTC CASSPGPARGGLETQYF
- - TRBJ1-5 15 TRBV28 TGTGCCAGCAGTCCCACGTACGGAAGCAATCAGCCCCAGCATTTT CASSPTYGSNQPQHF
TRBD2 - TRBJ2-3 14 TRBV30 TGTGCCTGGAGTCGCGGGAGATGGACAGATACGCAGTATTTT CAWSRGRWTDTQYF
- - TRBJ2-7 11 TRBV7-2 TGTGCCAGCAGCTTAGTATTGCAGCAGTACTTC CASSLVLQQYF
- - TRBJ1-1 16 TRBV28 TGTGCCAGCACCCAGCTCTTGGGCAGGGAGAACACTGAAGCTTTCTTT CASTQLLGRENTEAFF
- - TRBJ2-7 16 TRBV5-1 TGCGCCAGCAGCTTGGCCCCGAGTGGGCGGTGGAGCGAGCAGTACTTC CASSLAPSGRWSEQYF